The clone carrying this T cell receptor beta chain was seen at least ten times. Antigen unknown. The sample comes from a study of identical twins. TCRdb fed the 5' RACE reads into MiXCR, producing one record per CDR3 protein. The table has roughly 350,000 distinct CDR3 sequences, roughly an eighth seen once. Study-wide findings and caveats: Conclusions came from cross-sectional statistical analysis, not from following the same donors. While abundant cord blood beta clonotypes carried fewer insertions, memory repertoires showed no such pattern.

The germline V and J ends were trimmed by 3 bases and 5 bases, with 10 bases remaining between them. The CDR3 is 13 amino acids. These data were likewise used in another study, on yellow fever vaccine responses in identical twins.

The sample consisted of CD8+ T cells sorted from blood. This receptor was obtained from a woman under 30 in good health. This chain joins TRBV12-3 or TRBV12-4 and TRBJ2-5; TRBD2 might be the D (6 bases). This chain's CDR3 is CASSLRGGETQYF. Written as DNA, the CDR3 is TGTGCCAGCAGTTTGCGTGGGGGGGAGACCCAGTACTTC.